This paragraph reports one TCR beta chain. The data are from a study of blood T cell repertoires in COVID-19. Study-wide background: Acute and convalescent COVID-19 specimens originated in the United States, Italy and Spain. Sources were T cells, B-cell-depleted T cells, or PBMCs; the material itself was cDNA or gDNA.

TCRdb's table, derived via immunoSEQ multiplex PCR, lists solely in-frame clones and lacks some. The repertoire holds 150,000 to 200,000 clones, with approximately 84% as singletons. The CDR3 has 15 amino acids. J lost 0 bases, V lost 6 bases, and 6 bases had no gene match. The germline V gene encodes CDR1 MGHRA and CDR2 YSYEKL. The study drew participants aged about 18 to 90 years from 24 US areas. Participants' own reports of clinical history determined their cohort assignment. The clonotype originates from a human donor with acute COVID-19. The donor label of this sample is uncertain. Material: PBMCs or T cells enriched from blood (not recorded which). The chain joins TRBV4-1 to TRBJ1-2, with 8 nucleotides matching TRBD1. The DNA of the CDR3 is TGCGCCAGCAGTCGTGGACAGGGAGCTAACTATGGCTACACCTTC. The encoded protein is CASSRGQGANYGYTF.